Presented here are 2 T cell receptor beta chains from one specimen sequenced in a study of CD8 T cells in ankylosing spondylitis. TCRdb used MiXCR to reprocess the 5' RACE reads, holding one entry per CDR3 protein. The table shows over 100,000 distinct CDR3 sequences, with over 6% occurring only once. The sample consisted of blood, either unsorted or a sorted T cell fraction (not recorded which). These receptors were obtained from a male donor with ankylosing spondylitis or in good health (not recorded which).

This clonotype has at least ten counts. The CDR3 DNA reads TGCAGTGCGCCGCCACTAGCGGGAGTGCTTAGAACGCAGTACTTC. Its translation: CSAPPLAGVLRTQYF. The J gene is TRBJ2-7, the V gene TRBV20-1, with TRBD2 identical over 11 bases. This CDR3 is built from 15 residues. Per the germline V gene, CDR1 is DFQATT and CDR2 is SNEGSKA (reference sequence). V lost 6 bases to trimming and J lost 9 bases; unmatched junction nucleotides: 16.

This clonotype occurred many times. The chain is built from TRBV27 and TRBJ2-7, with 9 bases fitting TRBD1. J gave up 3 bases and V 8 bases, and 11 bases lay outside the gene matches. The CDR3 has 15 residues. The germline gives CDR1 MNHEY, CDR2 SMNVEV (reference sequence). CDR3 protein: CASLRTGGLDYEQYF. CDR3 DNA sequence: TGTGCCAGCCTACGTACAGGGGGCCTCGACTACGAGCAGTACTTC.